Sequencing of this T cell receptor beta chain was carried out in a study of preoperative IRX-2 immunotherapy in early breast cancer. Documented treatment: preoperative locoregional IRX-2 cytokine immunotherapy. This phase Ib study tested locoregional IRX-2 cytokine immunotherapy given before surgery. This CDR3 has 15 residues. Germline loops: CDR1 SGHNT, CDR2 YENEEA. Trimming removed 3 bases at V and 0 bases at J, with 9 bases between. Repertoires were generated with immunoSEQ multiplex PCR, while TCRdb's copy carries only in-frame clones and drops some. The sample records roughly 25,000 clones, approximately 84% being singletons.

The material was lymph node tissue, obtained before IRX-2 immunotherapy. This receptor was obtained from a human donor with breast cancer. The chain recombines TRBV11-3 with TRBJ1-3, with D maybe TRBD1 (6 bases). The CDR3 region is CASSLGGSSGNTIYF. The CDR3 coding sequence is TGTGCCAGCAGCTTGGGGGGCAGCTCTGGAAACACCATATATTTT.